A single sample gave rise to the 30 T cell receptor beta chains below, sequenced in a study of identical twins. One entry per CDR3 protein, called by TCRdb with MiXCR from the 5' RACE reads. This table holds 150,000 or so distinct CDR3 sequences, approximately 3.5% found once. The specimen sequenced was memory T cells sorted from blood. The receptors originated from a man younger than 35 in good health.

This clonotype was observed at least ten times. The V gene is TRBV27, the J gene TRBJ2-1, with TRBD2 matching 7 bases. Germline CDR1 and CDR2: MNHEY and SMNVEV (reference sequence). The CDR3 length is 12 residues. Trimming took 2 bases from V and 13 from J; bases not matched to a gene: 5. The DNA for the CDR3 is TGTGCCAGCAGTTTAGGGAGGGTGGGTCAGTTCTTC. It specifies CASSLGRVGQFF.

This clonotype was detected ten times or more. The rearrangement uses TRBV5-5 and TRBJ1-4; D unclear. V dropped 1 base and J dropped 0 bases, with 13 bases sitting between them. Per the germline V gene, CDR1 is SGHKS and CDR2 is YYEKEE (reference sequence). This CDR3 comprises 17 residues. The CDR3 loop reads CASSLLVRASTNEKLFF. CDR3 nucleotides: TGTGCCAGCAGCTTGTTGGTCCGGGCCTCAACTAATGAAAAACTGTTTTTT.

There are many counts of this clonotype. The chain recombines TRBV11-2 with TRBJ2-3; TRBD2 matches 10 bases. J lost 3 bases, V lost 4 bases, and 7 bases had no gene match. Germline values: CDR1 SGHAT, CDR2 FQNNGV. The CDR3 covers 16 residues. The chain's CDR3 is CASSSGAGGPTDTQYF. The CDR3 DNA reads TGTGCCAGCAGCTCGGGAGCGGGAGGGCCAACAGATACGCAGTATTTT.

The sample holds many counts of this clonotype. The J gene is TRBJ2-5, the V gene TRBV5-1, with D tentatively TRBD1 or TRBD2 (5 bases each). The V and J ends lost 4 bases and 4 bases respectively, with 17 bases between them. This CDR3 is 15 amino acids long. Germline assignment: CDR1 SGHRS and CDR2 YFSETQ. The CDR3 region has the DNA TGCGCCAGCAGCCCAGGGACGGCCGGGCGAGAGACCCAGTACTTC. Protein sequence: CASSPGTAGRETQYF.

This clonotype has ten or more counts. V is TRBV6-4 and J is TRBJ2-1; 8 positions agree with TRBD1. Germline V CDR1 and CDR2: MRHNA, SNTAGT. The CDR3 is 13 amino acids. J gave up 9 bases and V 5 bases, and 6 bases lay outside the gene matches. The CDR3 reads CASSPGQGVEQFF. The CDR3 DNA reads as TGTGCCAGCAGTCCCGGACAGGGTGTTGAGCAGTTCTTC.

This clonotype was counted between two and nine times. V usage is TRBV20-1 and J usage is TRBJ2-7; 12 bases match TRBD2. CDR1 is DFQATT, CDR2 SNEGSKA, per germline (reference sequence). Losses at the gene ends were 0 bases for V and 3 bases for J; bases not matched to a gene: 9. CDR3 length: 17 amino acids. The CDR3 spells CSAREASGRAGIYEQYF. In DNA form, the CDR3 reads TGCAGTGCTAGAGAAGCTAGCGGGAGGGCAGGTATCTACGAGCAGTACTTC.

This clonotype was found many times. The chain couples TRBV6-2 or TRBV6-3 to TRBJ1-1; a weak D match, TRBD1 (5 bases). V dropped 4 bases and J dropped 2 bases, with 8 bases sitting between them. The CDR3 has 13 residues. Germline V CDR1 and CDR2: MNHEY, SVGEGT. In DNA form, the CDR3 reads TGTGCCAGCAGTTGGGGCGGAAACACTGAAGCTTTCTTT. It yields the protein CASSWGGNTEAFF.

This clonotype has a count of ten or more. CDR3 region: CATSDRDRGTYEQYF. In nucleotides, the CDR3 is TGTGCCACCAGTGACCGGGACAGGGGGACGTACGAGCAGTACTTC. V and J are TRBV24-1 and TRBJ2-7, with 11 bases fitting TRBD1. With V trimmed by 4 bases and J by 4 bases, 5 bases remained unmatched. The CDR3 totals 15 residues. Germline V gene sequence: CDR1 KGHDR, CDR2 SFDVKD.

This clonotype was recorded at least ten times. This sequence joins TRBV3-1 and TRBJ1-2; D remains unclear. The CDR3 runs 12 residues. V was cut by 0 bases and J by 7 bases, with 6 bases left in between. Germline V lookup: CDR1 LGHDT, CDR2 YNNKEL (reference sequence). The CDR3 DNA follows: TGTGCCAGCAGCCAAGAGGATCGTGGCTACACCTTC. This translates into CASSQEDRGYTF.

In its sample, this clonotype was seen many times. The chain is built from TRBV7-2 and TRBJ1-5; 8 nucleotides line up with TRBD1. Trimming removed 1 base from V and 7 bases from J; junction bases left unmatched: 6. CDR1 SGHTA and CDR2 FQGNSA come from the germline V gene. This CDR3 has 15 amino acids. The CDR3 region is CASSLGAAGGQPQHF. In nucleotides, the CDR3 is TGTGCCAGCAGCTTAGGCGCGGCAGGGGGCCAGCCCCAGCATTTT.

This clonotype was counted a few times. V is TRBV3-1 and J is TRBJ1-4; perhaps TRBD1 as D (5 bases). Trimming shortened V by 1 base and J by 8 bases, and 14 bases separated the two germline ends. The CDR3 sequence is 15 residues long. Germline V gene data show CDR1 as LGHDT and CDR2 as YNNKEL (reference sequence). The CDR3 sequence: CASSQVSGVQEKLFF. CDR3 sequence (DNA): TGTGCCAGCAGCCAAGTTTCGGGGGTTCAGGAAAAACTGTTTTTT.

This clonotype was seen more than once but under ten times. The chain carries TRBV7-6 and TRBJ1-4; D uncertain. V lost 3 bases to trimming and J lost 0 bases, with 14 bases between them. CDR3 size: 17 residues. Germline CDR1 and CDR2: SGHVS and FNYEAQ. CDR3 coding DNA: TGTGCCAGCAGCTTGTGGGGAAGTGATGCAACTAATGAAAAACTGTTTTTT. Its protein product is CASSLWGSDATNEKLFF.

There are many counts of this clonotype. The rearrangement links TRBV7-2 to TRBJ2-3; no clear D gene. CDR1 and CDR2 (germline): SGHTA, FQGNSA. This CDR3 spans 11 amino acids. Trimming took 7 bases from V and 6 from J, leaving 8 bases between them. The CDR3 DNA is TGTGCCAGCACCTCTGTTGATACGCAGTATTTT. This sequence encodes CASTSVDTQYF.

This clonotype has at least ten counts. The chain joins TRBV6-1 to TRBJ2-2, with TRBD1 identical over 10 bases. The V and J ends lost 6 bases and 7 bases, in that order; junction bases with no gene match: 5. The CDR3 spans 14 residues. The germline gives CDR1 MNHNS, CDR2 SASEGT. The CDR3 nucleotides read TGTGCCAGCAGATGGACAGGGGGGGTCGGGGAGCTGTTTTTT. Its translation is CASRWTGGVGELFF.

This clonotype showed up many times. The CDR3 nucleotides read TGTGCCAGCAGTGATCATAACTCCCCGGGACTGAAAGAGACCCAGTACTTC. Translating gives CASSDHNSPGLKETQYF. The V gene is TRBV25-1, the J gene TRBJ2-5, with D possibly being TRBD2 (6 bases). CDR1 MGHDK and CDR2 SYGVNS come from the germline V gene. CDR3 length: 17 amino acids. The V and J ends lost 3 bases and 3 bases respectively, with 20 bases between them.

In its sample, this clonotype was seen many times. The chain is built from TRBV12-3 or TRBV12-4 and TRBJ2-4; TRBD2 is a possible D gene (5 bases). The CDR3 contains 15 residues. Between the trimmed V and J ends, which lost 8 bases and 0 bases, there was a span of 14 bases. The CDR3: CASLSGVLAKNIQYF. DNA of the CDR3: TGTGCCAGCTTATCCGGGGTACTAGCCAAAAACATTCAGTACTTC.

This clonotype showed up many times. This chain links TRBV5-6 with TRBJ2-4; D is perhaps TRBD2 (5 bases). Germline V gene data show CDR1 as SGHDT and CDR2 as YYEEEE. V was clipped by 3 bases and J by 2 bases, with 9 bases between them. The CDR3 spans 14 residues. The CDR3 loop is CASSSPGSKNIQYF. In DNA form, the CDR3 reads TGTGCCAGCAGCTCCCCGGGGTCCAAAAACATTCAGTACTTC.

This clonotype was counted ten times or more. The chain links TRBV24-1 to TRBJ2-1; D call uncertain. The CDR3 is 13 residues long. CDR1 is KGHDR, CDR2 SFDVKD, per germline. V gave up 4 bases and J gave up 6 bases, with 9 bases separating them. CDR3 DNA sequence: TGTGCCACCAGTGAGGTAGCAACCAATGAGCAGTTCTTC. It is translated as CATSEVATNEQFF.

In this sample, this clonotype turned up many times. The CDR3 reads CSVNFPKGNTGELFF. CDR3 coding DNA: TGCAGCGTTAATTTTCCTAAGGGAAACACCGGGGAGCTGTTTTTT. The V and J genes are TRBV29-1 and TRBJ2-2; D is uncertain. From germline, CDR1 is SQVTM and CDR2 ANQGSEA. V was cut by 5 bases and J by 2 bases, with 15 bases left in between. There are 15 residues in the CDR3.

This clonotype was detected many times. The V and J genes are TRBV20-1 and TRBJ1-2; tentative D call: TRBD1 (5 bases). Deletions cut 3 bases from V and 4 bases from J, with 6 bases between. Germline loops: CDR1 DFQATT, CDR2 SNEGSKA (reference sequence). The CDR3 spans 11 residues. CDR3 loop: CSARGGYGYTF. CDR3 DNA: TGCAGTGCTAGGGGGGGCTATGGCTACACCTTC.

This clonotype occurred many times. V usage is TRBV29-1 and J usage is TRBJ2-7; D not resolved. V was pared by 5 bases and J by 0 bases, with 8 bases between. The CDR3 totals 12 residues. Germline V gene lookup returns CDR1 SQVTM and CDR2 ANQGSEA. This chain's CDR3 is CSVTTNSYEQYF. The DNA for the CDR3 is TGCAGCGTTACGACCAACTCCTACGAGCAGTACTTC.

Many counts were recorded for this clonotype. This chain links TRBV20-1 with TRBJ1-2, with TRBD1 matching 8 bases. CDR1 is DFQATT, CDR2 SNEGSKA, per germline (reference sequence). The CDR3 consists of 12 residues. V lost 2 bases and J lost 8; bases outside the gene matches: 4. CDR3 protein: CSARLAGGGYTF. In DNA, the CDR3 is TGCAGTGCTAGATTGGCAGGGGGCGGCTACACCTTC.

This clonotype was detected many times. The rearrangement links TRBV12-3 or TRBV12-4 to TRBJ1-1; D is unresolved. This CDR3 is 13 amino acids long. With 3 bases removed from V and 7 bases from J, the gap between germline ends came to 12 bases. This CDR3 is CASSFDGPHEAFF. The CDR3, as DNA: TGTGCCAGCAGTTTTGACGGTCCCCATGAAGCTTTCTTT.

This clonotype showed up many times. J is TRBJ2-3 and V is TRBV28, with a possible D match to TRBD2 (5 bases). Germline V gene data show CDR1 as MDHEN and CDR2 as SYDVKM. This CDR3 is 14 amino acids long. V was trimmed by 8 bases and J by 0 bases, leaving 12 bases between them. This CDR3 reads CASGGYPSTDTQYF. In DNA, the CDR3 is TGTGCCAGCGGAGGATACCCTAGCACAGATACGCAGTATTTT.

In this sample, this clonotype turned up many times. This chain links TRBV20-1 with TRBJ2-5; D unresolved. From germline, CDR1 is DFQATT and CDR2 SNEGSKA (reference sequence). CDR3 size: 13 residues. V lost 8 bases and J 3 bases, leaving 16 bases between the germline ends. CDR3 nucleotide sequence: TGCAGTAGTTTCCGGGCCGCAAAAGAGACCCAGTACTTC. This codes for CSSFRAAKETQYF.

This clonotype showed up many times. The chain couples TRBV10-1 to TRBJ2-1, with 11 bases that match TRBD2. With V trimmed by 0 bases and J by 7 bases, 11 bases remained unmatched. Germline CDR1 reads WNHNN; CDR2 reads SYGVQD (reference sequence). The CDR3 covers 18 residues. The CDR3 here is CASSESRVTSGSRNEQFF. The CDR3 DNA follows: TGCGCCAGCAGTGAGTCGAGGGTTACTAGCGGGAGTCGGAATGAGCAGTTCTTC.

This clonotype was observed at least ten times. The J gene is TRBJ2-7, the V gene TRBV5-1; D ambiguous. The CDR3 consists of 12 residues. V lost 4 bases, J lost 5 bases, and 10 bases lay in between. The germline V gene has CDR1 SGHRS and CDR2 YFSETQ. CDR3 region: CASSHVVDEQYV. Written as DNA, the CDR3 is TGCGCCAGCAGCCATGTTGTGGACGAGCAGTACGTC.

This clonotype was seen ten or more times. This chain connects TRBV15 to TRBJ2-7, with TRBD2 matching over 11 bases. Trimming cost V 0 bases and J 6 bases; bases outside gene matches: 7. Germline CDR1 reads LNHNV; CDR2 reads YYDKDF (reference sequence). The CDR3 is 16 residues long. The CDR3 spells CATSRDPITSGSEQYF. The CDR3 DNA follows: TGTGCCACCAGCAGAGATCCGATTACTAGCGGGAGCGAGCAGTACTTC.

This clonotype showed up many times. The rearrangement joins TRBV27 to TRBJ2-7; 10 bases line up with TRBD1. V was clipped by 3 bases and J by 12 bases; unmatched bases: 5. The CDR3 is made up of 12 amino acids. Per germline, CDR1 MNHEY and CDR2 SMNVEV (reference sequence). The CDR3 bases are TGTGCCAGCAGTTTGGGACAGGGGCAGCTGTACGTC. Its protein product is CASSLGQGQLYV.

This clonotype was observed at least ten times. V usage is TRBV15 and J usage is TRBJ2-7; 8 bases fit TRBD2. This CDR3 spans 17 amino acids. CDR1 and CDR2 (germline): LNHNV, YYDKDF (reference sequence). V was clipped by 1 base and J by 9 bases; unmatched bases: 17. In DNA form, the CDR3 reads TGTGCCACCAGCAGAGCCGGGCGGCTAGCGGGTCCCCCTAGGCAGTACTTC. Amino acid sequence: CATSRAGRLAGPPRQYF.